The 11 T cell receptor beta chains in this list originate from one sample, sequenced in a study of T cell responses to AZD1222 COVID-19 vaccine. TCRdb's table, derived via immunoSEQ multiplex PCR, lists solely in-frame clones and lacks some. Counted here are some 94,000 clones, more than 70% occurring once; the ten biggest clones make up less than 6%. The sequences come from peripheral blood, collected 28 days after the second AZD1222 dose. All receptors come from an adult who received the AZD1222 COVID-19 vaccine.

V and J are TRBV2 and TRBJ2-2; the D gene could be TRBD1 or TRBD2 (5 bases each). Trimming pared 2 bases from V and 5 bases from J, leaving 9 bases between. CDR1 and CDR2 from the germline V gene are SNHLY and FYNNEI. The CDR3 spans 14 residues. CDR3: CASSEKGRTGELFF. DNA for the CDR3: TGTGCCAGCAGTGAAAAGGGGAGAACCGGGGAGCTGTTTTTT.

The chain uses TRBV3-1 (or the pseudogene TRBV3-2) and TRBJ2-6; TRBD1 is a possible D gene (6 bases). The ends were cut back, 0 bases at V and 2 bases at J, with 8 bases in the middle. This CDR3 is 16 amino acids long. Germline V gives CDR1 LGHDT, CDR2 YNNKEL (reference sequence). The CDR3 region is CASSQDPGAGANVLTF. CDR3 DNA: TGTGCCAGCAGCCAAGATCCAGGGGCTGGGGCCAACGTCCTGACTTTC.

The CDR3 bases are TGTGCCAGCAGCTTGAGGCTCGAGCAGTACTTC. This translates into CASSLRLEQYF. The J gene is TRBJ2-7, the V gene TRBV5-6; D gene ambiguous. V was shortened by 1 base and J by 6 bases, with 5 bases between the two germline ends. Per germline, CDR1 SGHDT and CDR2 YYEEEE. This CDR3 comprises 11 residues.

The chain links TRBV5-6 to TRBJ2-7; maybe TRBD1 (6 bases). The V end was cut by 5 bases, the J end by 5 bases, with 17 bases between. Germline-derived CDR1 and CDR2 are SGHDT and YYEEEE. The CDR3 totals 14 residues. CDR3 sequence (DNA): TGTGCCAGCAGACGTACAGGGAAGGACGACGAGCAGTACTTC. This codes for CASRRTGKDDEQYF.

The chain couples TRBV27 to TRBJ1-1; D not resolved. Germline values: CDR1 MNHEY, CDR2 SMNVEV (reference sequence). The CDR3 covers 13 residues. Trimming took off 0 bases at V and 3 bases at J, with 5 bases between the two ends. CDR3 sequence: CASSLSGYTEAFF. The CDR3, as DNA: TGTGCCAGCAGTTTATCAGGTTACACTGAAGCTTTCTTT.

This chain joins TRBV4-2 and TRBJ1-2; D might be TRBD1 (5 bases). Germline V gene sequence: CDR1 LGHNA, CDR2 YNFKEQ. V dropped 6 bases and J dropped 5 bases, with 16 bases sitting between them. This CDR3 is built from 14 residues. The CDR3, as DNA: TGTGCCAGCAGGATAGAAGGGACTCCGTATGGCTACACCTTC. This sequence encodes CASRIEGTPYGYTF.

J is TRBJ1-4 and V is TRBV6-5; 8 nucleotides line up with TRBD1. The CDR3 covers 15 residues. Germline V gene sequence: CDR1 MNHEY, CDR2 SVGAGI. After removal of 0 bases from V and 8 bases from J, the junction contained 5 bases not matched to a gene. The chain's CDR3 is CASSYSGNRGEKLFF. The DNA of the CDR3 is TGTGCCAGCAGTTACTCGGGTAACAGGGGGGAAAAACTGTTTTTT.

This rearrangement joins TRBV12-3 or TRBV12-4 to TRBJ2-2; possible D gene TRBD1, 6 bases. The CDR3 length is 12 residues. V gave up 4 bases and J gave up 6 bases, with 6 bases separating them. The CDR3 nucleotides read TGTGCCAGCAGTTGGACAGCCGGGGAGCTGTTTTTT. Amino acids: CASSWTAGELFF.

This clone has only a few counts. The chain recombines TRBV7-8 with TRBJ2-5; D remains unclear. With 5 bases removed from V and 1 base from J, the gap between germline ends came to 14 bases. The CDR3 totals 15 residues. The germline gives CDR1 SGHVS, CDR2 FQNEAQ. The CDR3 loop reads CASSRLTGIQETQYF. Here the CDR3 DNA reads TGTGCCAGCAGCCGACTGACTGGAATCCAAGAGACCCAGTACTTC.

The rearrangement links TRBV4-1 to TRBJ1-1; 9 positions match TRBD1. The ends lost 5 bases at V and 8 bases at J; junction bases unmatched: 12. The CDR3 totals 15 residues. Looked up from germline, CDR1 is MGHRA and CDR2 is YSYEKL. The CDR3 DNA sequence: TGCGCCAGCAGCTTACGTCCGGGACAGGGATCAGAAGCTTTCTTT. It translates to CASSLRPGQGSEAFF.

This chain connects TRBV27 to TRBJ2-5, with 9 bases fitting TRBD2. This CDR3 spans 13 amino acids. The junction had 1 base not matched to a gene; V was cut back by 5 bases and J by 3 bases. Per the germline V gene, CDR1 is MNHEY and CDR2 is SMNVEV (reference sequence). CDR3 nucleotide sequence: TGTGCCAGCAGTAAGCGGGAGGAAGAGACCCAGTACTTC. Protein: CASSKREEETQYF.